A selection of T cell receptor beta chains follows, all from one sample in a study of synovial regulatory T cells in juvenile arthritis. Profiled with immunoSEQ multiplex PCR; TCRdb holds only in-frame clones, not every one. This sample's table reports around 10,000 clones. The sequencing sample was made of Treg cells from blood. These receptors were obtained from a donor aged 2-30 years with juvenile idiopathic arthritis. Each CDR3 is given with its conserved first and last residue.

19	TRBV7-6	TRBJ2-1	CASSGGLAGGYSSYNEQFF
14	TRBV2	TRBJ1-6	CASSQFRYNSPLHF
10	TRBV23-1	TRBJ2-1	CASTRGEQFF
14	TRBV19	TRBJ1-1	CASSIPGQGTEAFF
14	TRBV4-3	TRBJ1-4	CASSRQGLREKLFF
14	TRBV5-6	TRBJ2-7	CASSFRQPPYEQYF
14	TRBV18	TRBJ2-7	CASSPGPRPNEQYF
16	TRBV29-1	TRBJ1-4	CSVVESVRARGEKLFF
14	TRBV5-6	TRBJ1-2	CASSSTGGRGGYTF
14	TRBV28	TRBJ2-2	CASSLVRKTGELFF
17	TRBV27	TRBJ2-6	CASSSEQGRSGANVLTF
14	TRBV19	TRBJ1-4	CASKESATNEKLFF
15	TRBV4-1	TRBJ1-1	CASSSPTGATTEAFF
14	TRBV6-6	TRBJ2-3	CASSPRGFTDTQYF
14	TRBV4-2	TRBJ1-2	CASSQDAGSYGYTF
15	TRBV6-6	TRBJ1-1	CASSWAAAKNTEAFF
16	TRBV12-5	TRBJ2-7	CASGLVLGNLLYEQYF
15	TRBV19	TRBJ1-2	CASSISGLAGYGYTF
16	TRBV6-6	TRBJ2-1	CASSYRLAGVSLEQFF
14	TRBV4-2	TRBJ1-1	CASSRHDLNTEAFF
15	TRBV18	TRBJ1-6	CASSPPTGGNSPLHF
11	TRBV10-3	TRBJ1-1	CAISENTEAFF
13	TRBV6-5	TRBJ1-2	CATQGPPNYGYTF
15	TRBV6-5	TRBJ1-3	CASSYSGRDGNTIYF
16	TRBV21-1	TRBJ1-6	CASMGGQSSYNSPLHF
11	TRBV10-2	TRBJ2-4	CASSEGTIQYF
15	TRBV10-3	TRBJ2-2	CAISGTNSNTGELFF
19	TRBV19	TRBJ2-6	CASSPRWARVDLGANVLTF
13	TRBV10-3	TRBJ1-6	CAITGAGNSPLHF
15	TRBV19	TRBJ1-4	CASSTRDRLNEKLFF
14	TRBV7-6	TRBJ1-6	CASSLEWGNSPLHF
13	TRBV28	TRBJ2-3	CALGRRSSDTQYF
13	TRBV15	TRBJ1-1	CATSRVRETEAFF
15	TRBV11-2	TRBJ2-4	CASSLGTGQGNIQYF
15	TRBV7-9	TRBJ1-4	CASSLGRQGGEKLFF
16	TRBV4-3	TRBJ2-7	CASSQDHRGGSYEQYF
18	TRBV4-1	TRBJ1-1	CASRHYRLTGTGFAEAFF
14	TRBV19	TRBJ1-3	CASSIRLSGNTIYF
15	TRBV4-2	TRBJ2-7	CASSQDPNERYEQYF
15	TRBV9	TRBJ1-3	CASSVEPGVGNTIYF
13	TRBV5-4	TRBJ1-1	CASSLVSGLEAFF
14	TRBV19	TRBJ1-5	CNRSGQGGNQPQHF
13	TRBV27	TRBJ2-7	CASVLQGTDEQYF
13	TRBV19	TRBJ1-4	CASSMRQGEKLFF
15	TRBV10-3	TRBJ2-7	CAIRGIAGSRDEQYF
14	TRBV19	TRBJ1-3	CASSDRQGRNTIYF
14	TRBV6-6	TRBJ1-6	CAVGPRSYNSPLHF
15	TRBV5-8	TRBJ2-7	CASSFLDREKDEQYF
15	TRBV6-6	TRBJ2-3	CASSQAGGYTDTQYF
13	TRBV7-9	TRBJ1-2	CASSLTGPQGYTF
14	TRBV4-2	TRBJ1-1	CASSQAPVDTEAFF
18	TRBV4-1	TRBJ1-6	CASSQRVDEGFGDSPLHF
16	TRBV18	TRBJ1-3	CASSRTRASSGNTIYF